The subject of this entry is one T cell receptor beta chain. V gave up 1 base and J gave up 0 bases, with 9 bases separating them. The CDR3 runs to 15 residues. Per germline, CDR1 MGHRA and CDR2 YSYEKL. This sample is drawn from a study of T cells in Graves' hyperthyroidism and ophthalmopathy. RNA transcripts yielded amplified TCR beta CDR3 regions. Initially, a first-round RT-PCR of the TCR CDR3 employed the HTBI primer set. TCRdb recomputed calls from the multiplex PCR reads with MiXCR, one row per CDR3 protein. The top ten hold about 13% of the sample, which has about 410,000 distinct CDR3 sequences, about 15% seen once. Any patient presenting with uncontrolled infection, other autoimmune disease, pregnancy or lactation was left out.

The clonotype originates from a man aged 18 to 29 with Graves' ophthalmopathy. Sequences were obtained from blood. The chain has TRBV4-1 and TRBJ1-1; D uncertain. CDR3 loop: CASSQGLQVNTEAFF. CDR3 in DNA: TGCGCCAGCAGCCAAGGGCTTCAGGTGAACACTGAAGCTTTCTTT.